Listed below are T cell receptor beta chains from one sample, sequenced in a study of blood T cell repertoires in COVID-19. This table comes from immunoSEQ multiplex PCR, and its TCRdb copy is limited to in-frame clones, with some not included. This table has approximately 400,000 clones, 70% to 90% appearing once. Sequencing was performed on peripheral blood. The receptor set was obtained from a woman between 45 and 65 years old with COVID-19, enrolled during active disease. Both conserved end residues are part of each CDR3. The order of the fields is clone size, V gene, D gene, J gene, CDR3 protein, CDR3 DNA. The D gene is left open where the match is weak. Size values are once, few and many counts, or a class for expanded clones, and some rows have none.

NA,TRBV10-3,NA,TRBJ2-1,CAISRGGNNEQFF,TGTGCCATCAGCAGAGGAGGGAACAATGAGCAGTTCTTC
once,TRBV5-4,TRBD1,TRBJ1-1,CASSLEGTGFRNTEAFF,TGTGCCAGCAGCTTGGAGGGGACAGGGTTCCGGAACACTGAAGCTTTCTTT
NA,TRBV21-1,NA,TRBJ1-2,CASSESPHGYTF,TGTGCCAGCAGCGAGAGTCCCCATGGCTACACCTTC
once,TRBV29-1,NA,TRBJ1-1,CSVARDLNTEAFF,TGCAGCGTGGCTCGGGACTTAAACACTGAAGCTTTCTTT
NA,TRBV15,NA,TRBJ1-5,CATSTGMVSNQPQHF,TGTGCCACCAGTACAGGGATGGTGAGCAATCAGCCCCAGCATTTT
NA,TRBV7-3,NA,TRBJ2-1,CASSYRRGGEQFF,TGTGCCAGCAGCTATCGGCGAGGCGGTGAGCAGTTCTTC
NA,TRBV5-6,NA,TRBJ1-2,CASSVTGSYGYTF,TGTGCCAGCAGCGTTACAGGGAGCTATGGCTACACCTTC
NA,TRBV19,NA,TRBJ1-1,CASSSRTYMNTEAFF,TGTGCCAGTAGTTCGAGGACTTACATGAACACTGAAGCTTTCTTT
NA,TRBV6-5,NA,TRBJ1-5,CASSKDRRQPQHF,TGTGCCAGCAGTAAGGACAGACGACAGCCCCAGCATTTT
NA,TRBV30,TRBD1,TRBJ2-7,CAWNRDRASYEQYF,TGTGCCTGGAACCGGGACAGGGCGTCCTACGAGCAGTACTTC
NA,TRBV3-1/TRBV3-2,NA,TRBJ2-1,CASSQVRGMAYNEQFF,TGTGCCAGCAGCCAAGTTCGGGGGATGGCTTACAATGAGCAGTTCTTC
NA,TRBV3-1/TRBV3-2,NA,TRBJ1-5,CASSHRGYQPQHF,TGTGCCAGCAGCCATAGGGGTTATCAGCCCCAGCATTTT
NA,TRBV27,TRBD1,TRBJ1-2,CASSYQGAPGGYTF,TGTGCCAGCAGTTACCAGGGGGCGCCGGGCGGCTACACCTTC
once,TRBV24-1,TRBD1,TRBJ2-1,CATSPGTGGAYNEQFF,TGTGCCACCAGCCCCGGGACAGGGGGCGCTTACAATGAGCAGTTCTTC
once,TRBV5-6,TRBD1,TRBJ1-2,CASSDFRTGNVYGYTF,TGTGCCAGCAGCGACTTTAGGACAGGGAATGTCTATGGCTACACCTTC
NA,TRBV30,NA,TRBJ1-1,CAWSVQRNTEAFF,TGTGCCTGGAGTGTACAGAGGAACACTGAAGCTTTCTTT
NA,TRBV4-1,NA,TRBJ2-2,CASSQGIRGVGTGELFF,TGCGCCAGCAGCCAGGGCATCAGGGGTGTAGGGACCGGGGAGCTGTTTTTT
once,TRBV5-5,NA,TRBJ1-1,CASSLGLMNTEAFF,TGTGCCAGCAGCTTGGGACTTATGAACACTGAAGCTTTCTTT
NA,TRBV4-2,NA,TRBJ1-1,CASSRPGSNTEAFF,TGTGCCAGCAGCCGCCCGGGATCAAACACTGAAGCTTTCTTT
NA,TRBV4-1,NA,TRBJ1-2,CASSQDREGSRGYTF,TGCGCCAGCAGCCAAGACCGGGAGGGGTCTAGGGGCTACACCTTC
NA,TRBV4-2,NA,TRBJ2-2,CASSPQGLGELFF,TGTGCCAGCAGCCCTCAGGGGCTCGGGGAGCTGTTTTTT
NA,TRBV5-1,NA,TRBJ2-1,CASSATDFNEQFF,TGCGCCAGCAGCGCGACAGATTTTAATGAGCAGTTCTTC
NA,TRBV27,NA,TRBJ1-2,CASSLSWRAANYGYTF,TGTGCCAGCAGTTTATCCTGGAGGGCCGCTAACTATGGCTACACCTTC
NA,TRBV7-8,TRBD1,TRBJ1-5,CASSSGQRNQPQHF,TGTGCCAGCAGCTCGGGACAGAGGAATCAGCCCCAGCATTTT
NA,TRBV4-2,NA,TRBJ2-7,CASSQVGGDSYEQYF,TGTGCCAGCAGCCAAGTTGGCGGGGACTCCTACGAGCAGTACTTC
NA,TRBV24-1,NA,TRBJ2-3,CATSDYRRSSTDTQYF,TGTGCCACCAGTGATTACAGGCGGTCTAGCACAGATACGCAGTATTTT
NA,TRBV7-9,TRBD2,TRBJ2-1,CASSGWTSVSYNEQFF,TGTGCCAGCAGCGGCTGGACTAGCGTGTCCTACAATGAGCAGTTCTTC
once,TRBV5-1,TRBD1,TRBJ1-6,CASSFETGGNSPLHF,TGCGCCAGCAGCTTTGAAACAGGGGGTAATTCACCCCTCCACTTT
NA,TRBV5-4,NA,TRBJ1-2,CAMRTGPNYGYTF,TGTGCCATGAGAACAGGTCCCAACTATGGCTACACCTTC
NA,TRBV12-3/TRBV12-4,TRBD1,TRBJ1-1,CASTQTGGTEAFF,TGTGCCAGCACCCAGACAGGGGGCACTGAAGCTTTCTTT
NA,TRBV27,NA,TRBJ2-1,CASSSLAAYNEQFF,TGTGCCAGCAGTTCCTTGGCGGCCTACAATGAGCAGTTCTTC
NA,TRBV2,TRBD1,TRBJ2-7,CASTPAGTGKYEQYF,TGTGCCAGCACCCCCGCGGGGACAGGGAAATACGAGCAGTACTTC
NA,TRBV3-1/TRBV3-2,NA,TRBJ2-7,CASSQGARIGNLYEQYF,TGTGCCAGCAGCCAAGGGGCCCGTATCGGGAACCTCTACGAGCAGTACTTC
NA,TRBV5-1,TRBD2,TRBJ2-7,CASSLVSGGDEQYF,TGCGCCAGCAGCTTGGTTAGCGGGGGAGACGAGCAGTACTTC
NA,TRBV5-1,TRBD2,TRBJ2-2,CASQTAGGRTGELFF,TGCGCCAGCCAAACGGCGGGGGGCCGGACCGGGGAGCTGTTTTTT
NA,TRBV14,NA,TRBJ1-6,CASSRSVGSSSPLHF,TGTGCCAGCAGCCGTTCTGTTGGGTCTAGTTCACCCCTCCACTTT
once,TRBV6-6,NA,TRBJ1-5,CASTSNQPQHF,TGTGCCAGCACTTCCAATCAGCCCCAGCATTTT
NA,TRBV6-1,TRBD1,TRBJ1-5,CASSEALRGLTGGRSQPQHF,TGTGCCAGCAGTGAAGCGCTGAGGGGGTTGACAGGGGGAAGGTCTCAGCCCCAGCATTTT
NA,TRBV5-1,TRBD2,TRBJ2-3,CASSLVTSGATDTQYF,TGCGCCAGCAGCTTGGTGACTAGCGGAGCCACAGATACGCAGTATTTT
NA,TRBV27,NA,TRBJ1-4,CASSWDSGGGKLFF,TGTGCCAGCAGCTGGGACTCGGGGGGCGGAAAACTGTTTTTT
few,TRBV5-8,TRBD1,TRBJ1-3,CASSTTGVEAGNTIYF,TGTGCCAGCAGCACCACAGGGGTTGAGGCTGGAAACACCATATATTTT
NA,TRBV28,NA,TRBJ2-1,CASSFPGGANEQFF,TGTGCCAGCAGTTTCCCTGGGGGGGCTAATGAGCAGTTCTTC
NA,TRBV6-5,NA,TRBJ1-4,CASSYESGKGEKLFF,TGTGCCAGCAGTTACGAATCAGGGAAAGGAGAAAAACTGTTTTTT
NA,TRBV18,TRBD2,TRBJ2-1,CASSSGTSGGSEQFF,TGTGCCAGCTCATCAGGGACTAGCGGGGGAAGTGAGCAGTTCTTC
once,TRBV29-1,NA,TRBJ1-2,CSARPLRGDGYTF,TGCAGCGCACGCCCCCTGAGAGGCGATGGCTACACCTTC
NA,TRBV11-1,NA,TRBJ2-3,CASSPTNTQYF,TGTGCCAGCAGCCCTACGAATACGCAGTATTTT
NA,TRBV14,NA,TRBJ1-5,CASSQVQGANQPQHF,TGTGCCAGCAGCCAAGTACAGGGTGCTAATCAGCCCCAGCATTTT
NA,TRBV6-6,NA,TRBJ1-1,CASSFDGGAFF,TGTGCCAGCAGTTTTGACGGGGGGGCTTTCTTT
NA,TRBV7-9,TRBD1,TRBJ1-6,CASSSRQGANSPLHF,TGTGCCAGCAGCTCCCGACAGGGGGCGAATTCACCCCTCCACTTT
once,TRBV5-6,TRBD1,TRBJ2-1,CASILSGTGTDEQFF,TGTGCCAGCATCTTATCCGGGACAGGGACCGACGAGCAGTTCTTC
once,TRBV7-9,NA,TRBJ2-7,CASSSPPGQTYEQYF,TGTGCCAGCAGCTCCCCACCCGGACAGACCTACGAGCAGTACTTC
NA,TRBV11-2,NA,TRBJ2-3,CASSLARTGSTDTQYF,TGTGCCAGCAGCTTAGCCCGCACGGGAAGCACAGATACGCAGTATTTT
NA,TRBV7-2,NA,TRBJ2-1,CASSPRGAQEYNEQFF,TGTGCCAGCAGCCCAAGGGGCGCTCAGGAATACAATGAGCAGTTCTTC
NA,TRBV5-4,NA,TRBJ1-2,CASSSVSGVNGYTF,TGTGCCAGCAGCTCAGTTTCGGGGGTTAATGGCTACACCTTC